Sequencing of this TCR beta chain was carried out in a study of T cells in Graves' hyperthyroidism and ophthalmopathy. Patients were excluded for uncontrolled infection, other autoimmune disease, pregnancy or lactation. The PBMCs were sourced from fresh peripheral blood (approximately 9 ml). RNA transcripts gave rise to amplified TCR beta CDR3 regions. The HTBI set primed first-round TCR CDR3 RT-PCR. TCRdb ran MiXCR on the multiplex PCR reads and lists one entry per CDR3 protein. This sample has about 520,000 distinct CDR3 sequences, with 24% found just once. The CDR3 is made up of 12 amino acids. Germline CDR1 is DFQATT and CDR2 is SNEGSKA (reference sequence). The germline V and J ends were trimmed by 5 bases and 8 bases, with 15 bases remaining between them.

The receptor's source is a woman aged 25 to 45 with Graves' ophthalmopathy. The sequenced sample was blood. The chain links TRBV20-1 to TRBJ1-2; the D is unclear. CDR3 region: CSASGSRGGYTF. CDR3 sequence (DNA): TGCAGTGCTTCCGGGAGCAGAGGGGGCTACACCTTC.